What follows is one T cell receptor (beta chain) and its context. No antigen is known for it. Clones were sequenced by immunoSEQ multiplex PCR, and TCRdb holds only the in-frame ones, with some missing. The sample records about 61,000 clones, 70% to 90% being singletons. This CDR3 spans 13 amino acids. The germline gives CDR1 MDHEN, CDR2 SYDVKM. V lost 2 bases to trimming and J lost 7 bases; unmatched junction nucleotides: 2. The source of the sample is a study of T cells in localized non-small cell lung cancer. Study conclusions and caveats: Longer overall survival accompanied higher blood T cell density. Median around 62 top-100 tumor clones were shared with paired adjacent lung. Because sequencing included only one region (of the tumor), heterogeneity remains possible.

This sequence originates from a man aged 35-69 years with stage I squamous cell lung carcinoma. This sample comprised peripheral blood, obtained before any cancer treatment. This chain links TRBV28 with TRBJ2-4, with TRBD1 identical over 7 bases. For the CDR3, the DNA is TGTGCCAGCAGTTTAACAGGGGATAACATTCAGTACTTC. It specifies CASSLTGDNIQYF.